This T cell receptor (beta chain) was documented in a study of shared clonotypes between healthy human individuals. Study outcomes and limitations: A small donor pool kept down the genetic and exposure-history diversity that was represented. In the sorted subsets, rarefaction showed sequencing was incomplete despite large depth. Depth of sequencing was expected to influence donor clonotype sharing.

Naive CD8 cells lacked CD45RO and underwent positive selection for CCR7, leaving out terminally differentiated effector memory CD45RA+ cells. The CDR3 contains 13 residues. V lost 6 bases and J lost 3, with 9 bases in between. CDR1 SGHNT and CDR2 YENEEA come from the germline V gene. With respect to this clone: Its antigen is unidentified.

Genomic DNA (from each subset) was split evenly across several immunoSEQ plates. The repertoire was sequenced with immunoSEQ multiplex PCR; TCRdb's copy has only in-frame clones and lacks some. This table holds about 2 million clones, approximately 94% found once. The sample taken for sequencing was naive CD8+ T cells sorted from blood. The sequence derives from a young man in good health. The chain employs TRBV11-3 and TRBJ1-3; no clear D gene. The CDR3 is CASSERLGNTIYF. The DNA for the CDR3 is TGTGCCAGCAGTGAACGCCTTGGAAACACCATATATTTT.